Listed here are 8 T cell receptor beta chains from one sample, sequenced in a study of blood T cell repertoires in COVID-19 (dated by TCRdb to 2019 to 2021). Library generation was performed with the immunoSEQ multiplex PCR assay. TCRdb limited this immuneACCESS table to in-frame rearrangements with V and J called. A share of clones is missing; checked studies link under half to unresolved V genes, and the rest is unexplained. Across this sample there are hundreds of thousands of clones, with about 80% seen only once. Jointly, the top ten make up about 2% of the sample. Sequencing was performed on peripheral blood. The receptors stem from a woman aged 80 or over with acute or convalescent COVID-19.

CDR3 protein: CASSLDPQIWDSEAFF. The CDR3 region has the DNA TGTGCCAGCAGCTTAGACCCACAAATCTGGGACAGTGAAGCTTTCTTT. V usage is TRBV11-2 and J usage is TRBJ1-1; 7 positions match TRBD1. The V gene end was trimmed by 0 bases and the J gene end by 7 bases; junction bases not matched to a gene: 11. The length of the CDR3 is 16 residues. Germline V gives CDR1 SGHAT, CDR2 FQNNGV.

The chain couples TRBV7-6 to TRBJ2-7; D may be TRBD1 (5 bases). V gave up 0 bases and J gave up 2 bases, with 11 bases separating them. CDR1 and CDR2 (germline): SGHVS, FNYEAQ. The CDR3 consists of 15 residues. The DNA of the CDR3 is TGTGCCAGCAGCTTAGCCAGGGTCCGTCCCTACGAGCAGTACTTC. Amino acids: CASSLARVRPYEQYF.

This clone was observed once. This chain links TRBV7-3 with TRBJ2-5, with 16 nucleotides matching TRBD2. The CDR3 has 16 residues. CDR1 is SGHTA and CDR2 is FQGTGA in the germline V gene. V was clipped by 5 bases and J by 5 bases; unmatched bases: 5. Here the CDR3 reads CASSIGTSGRGETQYF. The CDR3 coding sequence is TGTGCCAGCAGCATTGGGACTAGCGGGAGGGGGGAGACCCAGTACTTC.

The V and J genes are TRBV24-1 and TRBJ2-5, with 7 bases that match TRBD1. The CDR3 is 16 residues long. V trimming: 4 bases; J trimming: 5 bases; junction bases outside the gene matches: 12. Germline V lookup: CDR1 KGHDR, CDR2 SFDVKD. The CDR3 DNA reads as TGTGCCACCAGTGACCAGACAGGGCCCGAGGGGGAGACCCAGTACTTC. The encoded protein is CATSDQTGPEGETQYF.

The chain combines TRBV5-1 with TRBJ1-6; no clear D. This CDR3 spans 14 amino acids. V dropped 3 bases and J dropped 6 bases, with 10 bases sitting between them. From germline, CDR1 is SGHRS and CDR2 YFSETQ. DNA of the CDR3: TGCGCCAGCAGCTCGGGAGGGTCTAATTCACCCCTCCACTTT. It codes for CASSSGGSNSPLHF.

This chain joins TRBV15 and TRBJ2-7; no clear D. There are 13 residues in the CDR3. Germline V CDR1 and CDR2: LNHNV, YYDKDF (reference sequence). V lost 2 bases, J lost 4 bases, and 9 bases lay in between. The CDR3 region is CATSRSARYEQYF. The CDR3 DNA sequence: TGTGCCACCAGCAGATCCGCCAGATACGAGCAGTACTTC.

This sequence joins TRBV5-8 and TRBJ1-6; D is uncertain. Trimming took off 10 bases at V and 0 bases at J, with 11 bases between the two ends. The germline V gene has CDR1 SGHTS and CDR2 YDEGEE. The CDR3 spans 14 residues. CDR3 DNA: TGTGCCGACGGGGAAAGCTCCTATAATTCACCCCTCCACTTT. Residues: CADGESSYNSPLHF.

This chain links TRBV6-4 with TRBJ2-7; TRBD2 is a possible D gene (5 bases). Germline CDR1 and CDR2: MRHNA and SNTAGT. V was shortened by 2 bases and J by 3 bases, with 14 bases between the two germline ends. The CDR3 sequence is 15 residues long. The CDR3 sequence: CASSDLVGRGYEQYF. In nucleotides, the CDR3 is TGTGCCAGCAGTGACCTTGTGGGGAGAGGCTACGAGCAGTACTTC.